This T cell receptor beta chain is drawn from a study of tissue T cells after allogeneic stem cell transplantation (dated by TCRdb to between 2021 and 2024). Some background on the complete study: The study profiled TCR beta repertoires across many tissues from research autopsies of patients with and without GVHD, plus mouse models of GVHD. The human arm was a prospective observational study without blinding or randomization. On the study overall, not on this receptor specifically: Only a few T cell clones appeared in more than one patient, yet motif-based clustering showed tissue-specific repertoire signatures that were shared between patients. Within patients, how anatomically similar tissues were was a major factor shaping TCR repertoire composition, regardless of disease or transplant status. Which tissue TCRs were alloreactive or antigen-specific was not determined in the study, and some of the clones might have been host cells that persisted. A small and clinically heterogeneous patient cohort was studied, and sampling depth was acknowledged as a limitation. Blood and spleen T cells captured only a limited portion of the TCR repertoire detected in tissues, in both patients and mice.

Libraries came from the immunoSEQ multiplex PCR assay. Adaptive Biotechnologies performed the TCRbeta CDR3 sequencing at survey depth and reported CDR3 sequences, V/J genes, productive frequency and template counts. TCR beta CDR3 regions were amplified from genomic DNA rather than RNA. The original methods were these. Pairwise repertoire overlap between tissues was quantified with Jensen-Shannon divergence, where 1 means complete divergence and 0 identical. Based on pairwise JSD values, tissues were grouped by single-linkage agglomerative hierarchical clustering, and the results were shown as dendrograms. GLIPH2 was run on all patient samples with simulation_depth 1000, kmer_min_depth 3 and cdr3_length_cutoff 8, and groups with more than two unique CDR3s were retained. A standardized tissue-overlap score extrapolated Jaccard GLIPH-group overlap across patients to a standard repertoire size of 1000 clones. Linear mixed-effect models, with tissue as a fixed effect and individual as a random effect, were used to test how diversity related to clinical or experimental variables. TCRdb retrieved this table from immuneACCESS and kept in-frame rearrangements only. Not all clones are present; in checked studies, unresolved V genes account for under half, and no reason is known for the remainder. That table furnishes V, J and clone size, whereas the DNA furnished D and trimming. The sample records 20,000 to 25,000 clones, just under 75% of which are singletons. The top ten hold roughly 0.66% of the sample.

This clone was detected only a few times. Its antigen is unknown. Throughout, gene names and germline sequences are given for the mouse. With the read ending 1 residue before the CDR3 end, the germline J gene is used to fill in that end. The CDR3, from cysteine to phenylalanine, totals 14 residues. Shown are 39 bases from within the CDR3, in frame from base 1. V and J are truncated by 0 bases and 2 bases respectively, leaving an intervening sequence of 7 bases. Based on the germline V gene, the CDR1 and CDR2 sequences are GKSSPN and SITVG. Before genomic DNA isolation with the DNeasy Blood & Tissue Kit, mouse tissues were minced with razor blades in buffered saline.

The source is a female BALB/c mouse in good health. The strain's MHC haplotype is H2-d. Recombination joined TRBV31 with TRBJ1-4; no D gene call is confident. What was sequenced was spleen. The sequenced part of the CDR3 DNA is TGTGCCTGGAGTCTGAGGCAATCCAACGAAAGATTATTT. The resulting protein is CAWSLRQSNERLF. The entire CDR3 is CAWSLRQSNERLFF.